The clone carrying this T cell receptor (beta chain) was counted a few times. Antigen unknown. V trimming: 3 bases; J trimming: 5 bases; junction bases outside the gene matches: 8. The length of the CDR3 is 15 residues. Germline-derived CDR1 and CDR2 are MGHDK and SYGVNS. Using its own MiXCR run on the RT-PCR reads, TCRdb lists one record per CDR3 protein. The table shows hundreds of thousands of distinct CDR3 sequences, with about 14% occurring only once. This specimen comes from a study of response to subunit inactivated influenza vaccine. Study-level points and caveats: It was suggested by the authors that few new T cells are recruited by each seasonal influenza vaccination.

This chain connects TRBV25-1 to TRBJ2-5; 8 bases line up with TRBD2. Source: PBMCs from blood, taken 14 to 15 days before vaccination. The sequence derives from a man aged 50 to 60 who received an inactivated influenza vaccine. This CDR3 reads CASSDGRGGYETQYF. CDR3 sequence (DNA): TGTGCCAGCAGTGACGGGAGGGGGGGTTATGAGACCCAGTACTTC.